This T cell receptor beta chain is drawn from a study of blood T cell repertoires in COVID-19. Overall study: COVID-19 samples from acute and convalescent phases originated in the United States, Italy and Spain. T cells, B-cell-depleted T cells, or PBMCs supplied cDNA or gDNA.

This clone was seen once. The germline gene is not matched at one end of the junction; a read error may be the cause. The CDR3 covers 14 residues. Germline V CDR1 and CDR2: LGHNA, YSLEER. Individuals aged roughly 18 to 95 years were recruited from 24 US areas. People in the exposed group encountered a COVID-19 case within 2 weeks before entering the study. TCRdb's table, derived via immunoSEQ multiplex PCR, lists solely in-frame clones and lacks some. The repertoire holds roughly 320,000 clones, with 85% to 95% as singletons. The chain links TRBV4-3 to TRBJ2-5, with 8 bases lining up with TRBD1. Sequenced input: PBMCs or T cells enriched from blood (not recorded which). The source is a young woman who had been exposed to COVID-19. The CDR3 sequence: CASSPTGAPVVLHF. In DNA, the CDR3 is TGCGCCAGCAGCCCGACAGGGGCTCCGGTAGTTCTGCACTTC.